A selection of T cell receptor beta chains follows, all from one sample in a study of response to subunit inactivated influenza vaccine. TCRdb ran MiXCR on the RT-PCR reads and lists one entry per CDR3 protein. The sample has fewer than 600,000 distinct CDR3 sequences, less than 7.5% seen once. This sample comprised PBMCs from blood, obtained around 25 months after vaccination. Every receptor here comes from a man in his fifties or sixties who received an inactivated influenza vaccine. Each CDR3 is given with its conserved first and last residue. D genes are given only for firm matches. A row's size may be missing; if present it is once, few, many or a size class.

TRBD2	TRBJ2-1	TRBV19	many	TGTGCCAGTAGTATAGTCGCGGGACTAGGATCGAGGGAGCAGTTCTTC	CASSIVAGLGSREQFF
TRBD1	TRBJ2-5	TRBV5-5	NA	TGTGCCAGCAGGTTAGGACAGGGCCAAGAGACCCAGTACTTC	CASRLGQGQETQYF
NA	TRBJ2-7	TRBV7-2	few	TGTGCCAGCAGCTCAGGGACCCTTCTTTACGAGCAGTACTTC	CASSSGTLLYEQYF
NA	TRBJ2-7	TRBV7-4	NA	TGTGCCAGGGTGTCCCGGGAGCAGTACTTC	CARVSREQYF
NA	TRBJ2-2	TRBV20-1	NA	TGCAGTGCTAGAGATATCTTAGGGTACGGGGAGCTGTTTTTT	CSARDILGYGELFF
NA	TRBJ1-3	TRBV6-1	many	TGTGCCAGCAGTCGCGAACCTTGGATGAGCGACACCATATATTTT	CASSREPWMSDTIYF
TRBD1	TRBJ1-2	TRBV24-1	many	TGTGCCACCAGTGTCAGGGGGGAAAGGGATGGCTACACCTTC	CATSVRGERDGYTF
TRBD1	TRBJ2-2	TRBV28	many	TGTGCCAGGGACAGGGGTTGGAGCACCGGGGAGCTGTTTTTT	CARDRGWSTGELFF
TRBD2	TRBJ2-1	TRBV24-1	NA	TGTGCCACCAGTGAAGCGGGGTTGGATAATGAGCAGTTCTTC	CATSEAGLDNEQFF
NA	TRBJ2-1	TRBV19	once	TGTGCCAGTAGTTATGGGCGGGACCCCTACAATGAGCAGTTCTTC	CASSYGRDPYNEQFF
NA	TRBJ2-6	TRBV12-3/TRBV12-4	few	TGTGCCAGCAGTTTTTGGGACCGAGCCTCTGGGGCCAACGTCCTGACTTTC	CASSFWDRASGANVLTF
TRBD1	TRBJ2-3	TRBV14	many	TGTGCCAGCAGCCCATTCGGGACAGGGACAGATACGCAGTATTTT	CASSPFGTGTDTQYF
TRBD1	TRBJ1-3	TRBV12-3/TRBV12-4	NA	TGTGCCAGCAGTACGGGACAGGTCGGCACCATATATTTT	CASSTGQVGTIYF
NA	TRBJ1-1	TRBV6-1	many	TGTGCCAGCAGTGAGGGCAGGGCAGAAGCTTTCTTT	CASSEGRAEAFF
NA	TRBJ2-1	TRBV18	many	TGTGCCAGCTCAAAACAGGGCAACAATGAGCAGTTCTTC	CASSKQGNNEQFF
NA	TRBJ2-2	TRBV10-3	NA	TGTGCCATCAGTCCATCGGAAGGAGGCCGGAGCGCCGGGGAGCTGTTTTTT	CAISPSEGGRSAGELFF
NA	TRBJ2-1	TRBV5-1	many	TGCGCCAGCAGCTTAGACCAGGGGTCGATAGGTGAGCAGTTCTTC	CASSLDQGSIGEQFF
NA	TRBJ2-7	TRBV7-2	many	TGTGCCAGCAGCCCCGGTGCGAGCGACGAGCAGTACTTC	CASSPGASDEQYF
NA	TRBJ2-5	TRBV4-3	many	TGCGCCAGCAGCCTAAACAGGGGAGGAGGGGAGACCCAGTACTTC	CASSLNRGGGETQYF
NA	TRBJ2-3	TRBV3-1	NA	TGTGCCAGCAGCAGGAGGGACCGCAGCACAGATACGCAGTATTTT	CASSRRDRSTDTQYF
NA	TRBJ1-1	TRBV12-3/TRBV12-4	NA	TGTGCCAGCAGTTTAGGTCTTGAGGTCTCTGGAGCTTTCTTT	CASSLGLEVSGAFF
NA	TRBJ1-4	TRBV29-1	many	TGCAGCGCCACAGAGCGGGGGAATGAAAAACTGTTTTTT	CSATERGNEKLFF
NA	TRBJ2-1	TRBV20-1	few	TGCAGTGCTAGAGATTTGGTCAGGGACGACAATGAGCAGTTCTTC	CSARDLVRDDNEQFF
NA	TRBJ2-7	TRBV28	many	TGTGCCAGCAGTTTACACGGCTACGAGCAGTACTTC	CASSLHGYEQYF
TRBD1	TRBJ2-4	TRBV29-1	NA	TGCAGCGTAGGACAGGGGGCTGGAAACATTCAGTACTTC	CSVGQGAGNIQYF
NA	TRBJ2-7	TRBV7-9	NA	TGTGCCAGCAGTCTAGGGACCCTTCCTCGGGAGCAGTACTTC	CASSLGTLPREQYF
TRBD1	TRBJ2-1	TRBV6-4	few	TGTGCCAGCAGTGAGGACAGGGGCCACTACAATGAGCAGTTCTTC	CASSEDRGHYNEQFF
NA	TRBJ2-4	TRBV5-1	many	TGCGCCAGCAGCCCTGCCACGACACAGAAAAACATTCAGTACTTC	CASSPATTQKNIQYF
TRBD2	TRBJ2-1	TRBV4-1	few	TGCGCCAGCAGCCAATCGACTAGCGCCTACAATGAGCAGTTCTTC	CASSQSTSAYNEQFF
NA	TRBJ2-7	TRBV28	many	TGTGCCAGCATCCAGCCGGGGAGCTACGAGCAGTACTTC	CASIQPGSYEQYF
TRBD1	TRBJ1-2	TRBV6-5	many	TGTGCCAGCAGTTACTCTCTAGGGGGCGGGGGCTACACCTTC	CASSYSLGGGGYTF
NA	TRBJ2-3	TRBV5-5	NA	TGTGCCAGCAGCTTCTCCCCCGGGAAGAGCACAGATACGCAGTATTTT	CASSFSPGKSTDTQYF
TRBD1	TRBJ1-5	TRBV18	many	TGTGCCAGCTCACCCGGGACAGGGAACAATCAGCCCCAGCATTTT	CASSPGTGNNQPQHF
NA	TRBJ2-2	TRBV7-2	few	TGTGCCAGCAGCTCCCGGGCGGTCTCCGCCGGGGAGCTGTTTTTT	CASSSRAVSAGELFF
TRBD2	TRBJ2-2	TRBV20-1	NA	TGCAGTGCACAAGCGGGGTCCGGGGAGCTGTTTTTT	CSAQAGSGELFF
TRBD2	TRBJ2-4	TRBV2	NA	TGTGCCAGCAGTGAATCTTGGCTAGCGGAAAAAAACATTCAGTACTTC	CASSESWLAEKNIQYF
NA	TRBJ2-7	TRBV20-1	NA	TGCAGTGCTAGAACCCCCGGGCCCCTACCGGGGCAGTACTTC	CSARTPGPLPGQYF
NA	TRBJ1-6	TRBV28	many	TGTGCCAGCAGTTTAATGGGTTCGGGGAGCTCCTATAATTCACCCCTCCACTTT	CASSLMGSGSSYNSPLHF
TRBD1	TRBJ2-1	TRBV5-1	many	TGCGCCAGCAGCCAGGGACAGAGGCAGTTCTTC	CASSQGQRQFF
NA	TRBJ2-7	TRBV10-3	NA	TGTGCCTCCAGAGAGGGGGCAGGGAGGAGCGAGCAGTACTTC	CASREGAGRSEQYF
NA	TRBJ1-1	TRBV20-1	few	TGCAGTGCTATTAACACTGAAGCTTTCTTT	CSAINTEAFF
NA	TRBJ2-2	TRBV7-2	few	TGTGCCAGCACAAGAAGGAGGGCGCGGGTCGGGGAGCTGTTTTTT	CASTRRRARVGELFF
TRBD2	TRBJ2-1	TRBV7-3	many	TGTGCCAGCAGCTTGATATCAGGACTAGCGGGAGGAAATGAGCAGTTCTTC	CASSLISGLAGGNEQFF
NA	TRBJ2-5	TRBV5-6	few	TGTGCCAGCAGCTTCAGACCCAGCGGACAAGAGACCCAGTACTTC	CASSFRPSGQETQYF
NA	TRBJ2-1	TRBV15	many	TGTGCCACCAGCAGAGTGACCGGGACCCAGTTCTTC	CATSRVTGTQFF
NA	TRBJ2-1	TRBV11-2	NA	TGTGCCAGCAGCTTTCTCGGGGCAGGCTCCTACAATGAGCAGTTCTTC	CASSFLGAGSYNEQFF
NA	TRBJ2-1	TRBV20-1	few	TGCAGTGCTAGAACGGCGCGGGGCGCCTACAATGAGCAGTTCTTC	CSARTARGAYNEQFF
NA	TRBJ1-3	TRBV28	many	TGTGCCAGCAGTTTTGGTGGAAACACCATATATTTT	CASSFGGNTIYF
TRBD1	TRBJ2-5	TRBV27	few	TGTGCCAGCAGTAACCACAGGGGTGGGGAGACCCAGTACTTC	CASSNHRGGETQYF
TRBD2	TRBJ2-7	TRBV20-1	many	TGCAGTGCTGATGGACTAGCGGGAGAGCGTGAGCAGTACTTC	CSADGLAGEREQYF
NA	TRBJ2-3	TRBV28	few	TGTGCCAGCAGTGCGCCTGGCGTCTCCTCAGATACGCAGTATTTT	CASSAPGVSSDTQYF
NA	TRBJ2-3	TRBV27	many	TGTGCCAGCAGTAAGGGGGTCCCGAGAGATACGCAGTATTTT	CASSKGVPRDTQYF
NA	TRBJ2-3	TRBV12-3/TRBV12-4	few	TGTGCCAGCAGCCGAGGCGGGCTCTTAATAGATACGCAGTATTTT	CASSRGGLLIDTQYF
NA	TRBJ2-5	TRBV14	NA	TGTGCCAGCAGCCAAGGACTTAGCTCGAAGACCCAGTACTTC	CASSQGLSSKTQYF
NA	TRBJ2-6	TRBV10-3	few	TGTGCCATCCAATCTGGGGCCAACGTCCTGACTTTC	CAIQSGANVLTF